Only a few counts were recorded for the clone carrying this T cell receptor beta chain. These data come from a study of response to subunit inactivated influenza vaccine. This CDR3 spans 18 amino acids. Germline V gives CDR1 MNHEY, CDR2 SMNVEV (reference sequence). Trimming at V came to 10 bases and at J to 6 bases, leaving 20 bases not matched to a gene. TCRdb fed the RT-PCR reads into MiXCR, producing one record per CDR3 protein. The sample has 500,000 to 600,000 distinct CDR3 sequences; roughly 10% are singletons. These data were also reused for a study on T cells expressing NK-cell markers. That paper adds: The authors made TCR beta cDNA libraries by 5'RACE template switching. This switching added a universal primer site and UMIs. It was from sorted CD3+CD56+NKG2C+, CD3+CD56+NKG2C- and CD3+CD56-NKG2C+ T cells that TCR beta repertoires came.

The sequencing here drew on PBMCs from blood, taken on the day of vaccination. The clonotype originates from a man aged 45-60 years who received an inactivated influenza vaccine. The genes are TRBV27 and TRBJ2-1; 11 bases are a match to TRBD2. DNA for the CDR3: TGTGCCAACACTAGACTAGCGGGAACATCTAACGGGAGCAATGAGCAGTTCTTC. It codes for CANTRLAGTSNGSNEQFF.